This T cell receptor beta chain was retrieved from a study of beta chain features in type 1 diabetes. The collection from each donor was one heparinised blood draw averaging about 110 mL. Staining for CD45RO/CCR7/CD25/CD127/CD95/CD27 allowed sorting of CD4+ naive, central memory, regulatory and stem cell-like memory cells. TCRB transcripts that were expressed got sequenced, as all of the isolated RNA had been reverse transcribed. Generated by immunoSEQ multiplex PCR, the TCRdb table keeps only in-frame clones and is missing some. The sample includes around 690,000 clones, around 12% seen only once; the top ten take 0.095% to 0.15%. Findings of the study overall: Shortening that was moderate but significant affected the TCRB CDR3s of Type 1 diabetes patients in all four CD4+ subsets. TCRB repertoires of naive, central memory and Treg cells appeared more similar among patients than among healthy donors.

This clone was counted between two and nine times. Its antigen remains unidentified. This CDR3 is 14 amino acids long. V gave up 3 bases and J gave up 2 bases, with 12 bases separating them. CDR1 and CDR2 (germline): SGHNT, YYREEE (reference sequence). The sequencing sample was made of naive CD4+ T cells from blood. The rearrangement links TRBV5-4 to TRBJ2-7; D call uncertain. This sequence was found in a man in his thirties or forties with type 1 diabetes. The CDR3 DNA follows: TGTGCCAGCAGCTCTCAGACACCAACCTACGAGCAGTACTTC. It specifies CASSSQTPTYEQYF.